A single sample gave rise to the 18 T cell receptor beta chains below, sequenced in a study of blood T cell repertoires in COVID-19. TCRdb's copy holds only in-frame clones and misses some; the assay was immunoSEQ multiplex PCR. The sample yields under 200,000 clones, 79% seen once. The sequenced material came from peripheral blood. The receptors shown here come from a woman in her sixties or seventies with COVID-19, enrolled during active disease.

Concerning this clone: At one end, the junction sequence differs from germline, possibly due to a read error. The chain is built from TRBV7-7 and TRBJ2-1; D might be TRBD1 (6 bases). From germline, CDR1 is SSHAT and CDR2 FNYEAQ (reference sequence). The CDR3 contains 13 residues. The CDR3 reads CASSLDRLNEQFF. In nucleotides, the CDR3 is TGTGCTAGCAGCTTAGACAGGTTGAATGAGCAGTTCTTC.

The V call is TRBV2, the J call TRBJ1-2; TRBD1 matches 9 bases. The CDR3 spans 20 residues. Germline V gene sequence: CDR1 SNHLY, CDR2 FYNNEI. The V and J ends lost 1 base and 8 bases, in that order; junction bases with no gene match: 23. This chain's CDR3 is CASSEVGRPGQGYRFGGYTF. In DNA form, the CDR3 reads TGTGCCAGCAGTGAAGTAGGGAGACCGGGACAGGGATACAGGTTTGGGGGCTACACCTTC.

As concerns this clone: Other nucleotide sequences from this sample produce the same CDR3. V and J are TRBV5-4 and TRBJ1-5, with D unresolved. Between the trimmed V and J ends, which lost 0 bases and 5 bases, there was a span of 6 bases. Germline loops: CDR1 SGHNT, CDR2 YYREEE (reference sequence). The CDR3 length is 13 residues. In nucleotides, the CDR3 is TGTGCCAGCAGCTTGGACGGGGATCAGCCCCAGCATTTT. Amino acids: CASSLDGDQPQHF.

V is TRBV7-2 and J is TRBJ1-5, with 8 bases aligning to TRBD1. V was pared by 5 bases and J by 7 bases, with 10 bases of the junction left unmatched. Looked up from germline, CDR1 is SGHTA and CDR2 is FQGNSA. The CDR3 loop spans 15 amino acids. CDR3 amino acids: CASSPQGGRGQPQHF. DNA of the CDR3: TGTGCCAGCAGCCCACAGGGGGGTCGTGGCCAGCCCCAGCATTTT.

This clone was counted between two and nine times. This chain connects TRBV7-3 to TRBJ2-1; 7 bases map to TRBD2. CDR3 length: 16 residues. The V gene's germline CDR1 is SGHTA and CDR2 FQGTGA. With V trimmed by 0 bases and J by 0 bases, 2 bases remained unmatched. The DNA of the CDR3 is TGTGCCAGCAGCTTAACGGGAGGGAACTCCTACAATGAGCAGTTCTTC. It specifies CASSLTGGNSYNEQFF.

The chain recombines TRBV7-2 with TRBJ2-1; 8 bases match TRBD2. V trimming: 5 bases; J trimming: 4 bases; junction bases outside the gene matches: 13. Germline V gene data show CDR1 as SGHTA and CDR2 as FQGNSA. The CDR3 length is 17 residues. DNA of the CDR3: TGTGCCAGCAGCCGCCCGGGAAGCGGGAGAGGTTACAATGAGCAGTTCTTC. It is translated as CASSRPGSGRGYNEQFF.

This clone has more than one count but fewer than ten. The V call is TRBV7-9, the J call TRBJ2-1; TRBD2 matches 12 bases. V shed 5 bases, J shed 9 bases, and the junction held 5 bases outside the gene matches. The CDR3 is 14 residues long. Germline V lookup: CDR1 SEHNR, CDR2 FQNEAQ (reference sequence). The CDR3 coding sequence is TGTGCCAGCAGCCGACTAGCGGGAGTAGGTGAGCAGTTCTTC. It is translated as CASSRLAGVGEQFF. The whole variable domain, filled in from reference TRBV7-9 and TRBJ2-1, reads DTGVSQNPRHKITKRGQNVTFRCDPISEHNRLYWYRQTLGQGPEFLTYFQNEAQLEKSRLLSDRFSAERPKGSFSTLEIQRTEQGDSAMYLCASSRLAGVGEQFFGPGTRLTVL.

The chain is built from TRBV28 and TRBJ1-5; D is unclear. Germline V gives CDR1 MDHEN, CDR2 SYDVKM. Trimming pared 2 bases from V and 3 bases from J, leaving 11 bases between. The CDR3 loop spans 15 amino acids. CDR3 region: CASSLNTEDNQPQHF. In DNA form, the CDR3 reads TGTGCCAGCAGTTTAAATACGGAGGACAATCAGCCCCAGCATTTT.

J is TRBJ1-3 and V is TRBV5-1; no reliable D call. Trimming pared 4 bases from V and 0 bases from J, leaving 8 bases between. CDR1 SGHRS and CDR2 YFSETQ come from the germline V gene. The CDR3 has 14 residues. The CDR3 spells CASSPGDSGNTIYF. The CDR3 DNA is TGCGCCAGCAGCCCCGGAGACTCTGGAAACACCATATATTTT.

V gene TRBV4-3 combines with J gene TRBJ2-3; a possible D gene is TRBD1 (5 bases). V was shortened by 0 bases and J by 5 bases, with 12 bases between the two germline ends. This CDR3 spans 15 amino acids. Germline CDR1 and CDR2: LGHNA and YSLEER. The chain's CDR3 is CASSQEGRQLDTQYF. CDR3 in DNA: TGCGCCAGCAGCCAAGAAGGACGACAGTTAGATACGCAGTATTTT.

V gene TRBV11-1 combines with J gene TRBJ2-6, with D unresolved. Germline loops: CDR1 SGHAT, CDR2 FQDESV (reference sequence). V lost 4 bases to trimming and J lost 3 bases, with 7 bases between them. The CDR3 spans 14 residues. CDR3 region: CASSSGFGANVLTF. The CDR3 bases are TGTGCCAGCAGCTCGGGTTTTGGGGCCAACGTCCTGACTTTC.

The chain joins TRBV12-5 to TRBJ2-3, with a tentative D call TRBD1 (6 bases). In germline, CDR1 is LGHNT, CDR2 FRNRAP. Trimming took 9 bases from V and 5 from J, leaving 18 bases between them. The CDR3 covers 14 residues. In DNA form, the CDR3 reads TGTGCTAGGGGGGCGTCAAGATTGAAAGATACGCAGTATTTT. Protein: CARGASRLKDTQYF.

The chain links TRBV5-1 to TRBJ1-4; maybe TRBD1 (5 bases). Germline values: CDR1 SGHRS, CDR2 YFSETQ. The CDR3 has 16 amino acids. Trimming removed 0 bases from V and 3 bases from J, with 12 bases in between. The CDR3 is CASSLAGVGANEKLFF. DNA of the CDR3: TGCGCCAGCAGCTTGGCGGGGGTCGGGGCTAATGAAAAACTGTTTTTT.

The chain has TRBV11-2 and TRBJ2-5; D possibly corresponds to TRBD1 (5 bases). The CDR3 runs to 14 residues. Deletions cut 5 bases from V and 7 bases from J, with 17 bases between. Germline V gene sequence: CDR1 SGHAT, CDR2 FQNNGV. The CDR3: CASSLDMGPGTQYF. DNA for the CDR3: TGTGCCAGCAGCCTTGACATGGGGCCAGGGACCCAGTACTTC.

The rearrangement joins TRBV27 to TRBJ2-2, with TRBD1 matching over 7 bases. Germline V gives CDR1 MNHEY, CDR2 SMNVEV (reference sequence). The CDR3 contains 16 residues. V lost 6 bases, J lost 5 bases, and 12 bases stayed unmatched. The CDR3 nucleotides read TGTGCCAGCAGAAACCGGGACAGCTTCGTTACCGGGGAGCTGTTTTTT. Its protein product is CASRNRDSFVTGELFF.

The CDR3 DNA reads as TGTGCCAGCAGTTTATCGGCCAATGAGCAGTTCTTC. Residues: CASSLSANEQFF. The chain employs TRBV27 and TRBJ2-1, with no clear D. The V and J ends lost 0 bases and 6 bases respectively, with 3 bases between them. The CDR3 has 12 amino acids. Germline CDR1 and CDR2: MNHEY and SMNVEV (reference sequence).

The chain is built from TRBV19 and TRBJ2-6; TRBD1 is a possible D gene (6 bases). V gave up 3 bases and J gave up 0 bases, with 18 bases separating them. The germline V gene has CDR1 LNHDA and CDR2 SQIVND (reference sequence). This CDR3 region has 19 residues. The chain's CDR3 is CASSISETGLRSGANVLTF. The CDR3, as DNA: TGTGCCAGTAGTATTTCCGAGACAGGACTCCGCTCTGGGGCCAACGTCCTGACTTTC.

Remarks on this clone: This CDR3 is also generated by other DNA sequences in the sample. The chain has TRBV3-1 (or the pseudogene TRBV3-2) and TRBJ1-2; perhaps TRBD1 as D (5 bases). The CDR3 runs to 13 residues. Germline V lookup: CDR1 LGHDT, CDR2 YNNKEL (reference sequence). The V and J ends lost 1 base and 8 bases respectively, with 11 bases between them. The CDR3 spells CASSQGRGWGYTF. The CDR3, as DNA: TGTGCCAGCAGCCAAGGAAGGGGATGGGGCTACACCTTC.